These T cell receptor beta chains were read from a single sample in a study of blood T cells in healthy people across ages. TCRdb itself ran the 5' RACE reads through MiXCR, one entry per CDR3 protein. The sample yields more than 650,000 distinct CDR3 sequences, about 24% seen once. Sequences were obtained from blood. The receptor set was obtained from a man between 65 and 85 years old in good health. The CDR3 runs from the conserved cysteine through the conserved F or W. The D gene is left open where the match is weak. Not every row has a clone size; where given, it reads once, few, many or a size class.

size: -; V: TRBV20-1; D: TRBD2; J: TRBJ2-5; CDR3: CSARRNLAGGQETQYF; DNA: TGCAGTGCTAGAAGGAACCTAGCGGGGGGCCAAGAGACCCAGTACTTC
size: few; V: TRBV6-6; D: TRBD2; J: TRBJ2-3; CDR3: CASSPYTGTRPHTQYF; DNA: TGTGCCAGCAGTCCATACACCGGGACTAGGCCTCATACGCAGTATTTT
size: -; V: TRBV11-1; D: -; J: TRBJ2-3; CDR3: CASSLARFGDTQYF; DNA: TGTGCCAGCAGCTTAGCGCGCTTCGGAGATACGCAGTATTTT
size: -; V: TRBV2; D: TRBD2; J: TRBJ2-1; CDR3: CASSNSGNNEQFF; DNA: TGTGCCAGCAGTAATAGCGGGAATAATGAGCAGTTCTTC
size: -; V: TRBV15; D: TRBD2; J: TRBJ2-7; CDR3: CATSPRGDYEQYF; DNA: TGTGCCACCAGTCCCCGGGGGGACTACGAGCAGTACTTC
size: -; V: TRBV7-2; D: -; J: TRBJ2-7; CDR3: CASSLAVVPYEQYF; DNA: TGTGCCAGCAGCTTAGCGGTGGTCCCCTACGAGCAGTACTTC
size: few; V: TRBV12-3/TRBV12-4; D: -; J: TRBJ1-6; CDR3: CASRSPWGNSPLHF; DNA: TGTGCCAGCAGGTCACCTTGGGGGAATTCACCCCTCCACTTT
size: few; V: TRBV12-3/TRBV12-4; D: -; J: TRBJ1-5; CDR3: CASSLGWGWGQPQHF; DNA: TGTGCCAGCAGTTTGGGGTGGGGGTGGGGTCAGCCCCAGCATTTT
size: many; V: TRBV19; D: -; J: TRBJ1-2; CDR3: CASSILQGGSYGYTF; DNA: TGTGCCAGTAGTATCTTACAGGGTGGAAGCTATGGCTACACCTTC
size: few; V: TRBV15; D: -; J: TRBJ2-1; CDR3: CATSRDLPGTTNANEQFF; DNA: TGTGCCACCAGCAGAGACCTTCCCGGGACCACCAATGCCAATGAGCAGTTCTTC
size: -; V: TRBV24-1; D: -; J: TRBJ2-2; CDR3: CATSRQGSTGELFF; DNA: TGTGCCACCAGTCGCCAGGGTTCCACCGGGGAGCTGTTTTTT
size: -; V: TRBV19; D: -; J: TRBJ2-2; CDR3: CASVGSSAKNTGELFF; DNA: TGTGCCAGTGTTGGGAGCAGCGCAAAGAACACCGGGGAGCTGTTTTTT
size: many; V: TRBV5-1; D: -; J: TRBJ1-1; CDR3: CASSLDVRVSEAFF; DNA: TGCGCCAGCAGCTTGGACGTCAGGGTCTCTGAAGCTTTCTTT
size: -; V: TRBV20-1; D: TRBD2; J: TRBJ2-5; CDR3: CSAPGPRLAGKETQYF; DNA: TGCAGTGCTCCAGGACCGCGACTAGCGGGAAAAGAGACCCAGTACTTC
size: -; V: TRBV20-1; D: TRBD2; J: TRBJ2-1; CDR3: CSARGLAVFSSYNEQFF; DNA: TGCAGTGCTAGGGGACTAGCGGTTTTCAGCTCCTACAATGAGCAGTTCTTC
size: -; V: TRBV20-1; D: -; J: TRBJ1-2; CDR3: CSASIGNYGYTF; DNA: TGCAGTGCTAGTATAGGGAATTATGGCTACACCTTC
size: few; V: TRBV5-1; D: TRBD1; J: TRBJ1-1; CDR3: CASSWGGTDEAFF; DNA: TGCGCCAGCAGCTGGGGGGGGACAGATGAAGCTTTCTTT
size: -; V: TRBV4-3; D: -; J: TRBJ2-1; CDR3: CASSQDQEYNEQFF; DNA: TGCGCCAGCAGCCAAGATCAAGAATACAATGAGCAGTTCTTC
size: -; V: TRBV28; D: -; J: TRBJ1-5; CDR3: CASSLFDLQPQHF; DNA: TGTGCCAGCAGTTTATTCGACCTTCAGCCCCAGCATTTT
size: -; V: TRBV7-9; D: -; J: TRBJ2-4; CDR3: CATGPRGAKNIQYF; DNA: TGTGCCACTGGGCCCAGGGGAGCCAAAAACATTCAGTACTTC
size: -; V: TRBV29-1; D: -; J: TRBJ1-4; CDR3: CGGGGGINEKLFF; DNA: TGCGGCGGGGGGGGCGGGATTAATGAAAAACTGTTTTTT
size: few; V: TRBV29-1; D: -; J: TRBJ2-3; CDR3: CSVEWNTDTQYF; DNA: TGCAGCGTTGAATGGAACACAGATACGCAGTATTTT
size: few; V: TRBV20-1; D: -; J: TRBJ1-1; CDR3: CSARLRGAFF; DNA: TGCAGTGCTAGACTCAGGGGCGCTTTCTTT
size: -; V: TRBV20-1; D: TRBD2; J: TRBJ2-5; CDR3: CSARVAGVETQYF; DNA: TGCAGTGCTAGAGTAGCGGGGGTGGAGACCCAGTACTTC
size: -; V: TRBV7-8; D: -; J: TRBJ2-1; CDR3: CASSYTRSSYNEQFF; DNA: TGTGCCAGCAGCTACACGCGGAGCTCCTACAATGAGCAGTTCTTC
size: -; V: TRBV7-2; D: -; J: TRBJ1-1; CDR3: CASSSNPRVENTEAFF; DNA: TGTGCCAGCAGCTCAAACCCCAGGGTTGAGAACACTGAAGCTTTCTTT
size: -; V: TRBV3-1; D: -; J: TRBJ1-1; CDR3: CASSQGLGGTEAFF; DNA: TGTGCCAGCAGCCAAGGTCTGGGGGGCACTGAAGCTTTCTTT
size: few; V: TRBV3-1; D: TRBD2; J: TRBJ2-7; CDR3: CASSRWSGGTYEQYF; DNA: TGTGCCAGCAGCCGATGGTCGGGGGGGACTTACGAGCAGTACTTC
size: few; V: TRBV29-1; D: -; J: TRBJ2-7; CDR3: CSVEGRGNEQYF; DNA: TGCAGCGTTGAGGGACGGGGCAACGAGCAGTACTTC
size: -; V: TRBV7-8; D: TRBD2; J: TRBJ2-5; CDR3: CASSLAFASGYKETQYF; DNA: TGTGCCAGCAGCTTAGCGTTTGCTAGCGGGTACAAAGAGACCCAGTACTTC
size: many; V: TRBV20-1; D: -; J: TRBJ2-3; CDR3: CSARDPRGTDTQYF; DNA: TGCAGTGCTAGAGATCCCAGGGGCACAGATACGCAGTATTTT
size: -; V: TRBV11-2; D: -; J: TRBJ2-4; CDR3: CASSLESWRIAKNIQYF; DNA: TGTGCCAGCAGCTTAGAGTCCTGGCGGATAGCCAAAAACATTCAGTACTTC
size: few; V: TRBV29-1; D: -; J: TRBJ2-1; CDR3: CSVEDPNYNEQFF; DNA: TGCAGCGTTGAAGACCCAAACTACAATGAGCAGTTCTTC
size: few; V: TRBV28; D: TRBD1; J: TRBJ1-4; CDR3: CASRPLTGEGEKLFF; DNA: TGTGCCAGCAGACCCTTGACAGGGGAGGGGGAAAAACTGTTTTTT